This T cell receptor (beta chain) derives from a study of cytomegalovirus exposure and HLA in healthy donors. Study outcomes and limitations: Most subjects had HLA-A and HLA-B alleles reportedly predicted accurately by TCR beta sequences. Later, an analysis found that common viral pathogens appeared to be linked with several of the most significant clusters.

Trimming took 3 bases from V and 2 from J; bases not matched to a gene: 6. Per the germline V gene, CDR1 is KGHSH and CDR2 is LQKENI. The CDR3 spans 15 residues. The study sampled nominally healthy donors, though unrecorded immune exposures were likely. Researchers ran the PCR with 60 Vbeta and 13 Jbeta primers. Here immunoSEQ multiplex PCR was the method, and the copy in TCRdb shows in-frame clones only, minus some. The sample contains under 150,000 clones, more than 80% of which appear only once. About this clone itself: Its cognate antigen is unknown.

This clonotype originated in a middle-aged woman in good health and CMV-seropositive. The sequenced sample was PBMCs. The gene calls are TRBV18 and TRBJ2-5, with TRBD1 identical over 7 bases. The CDR3 loop reads CASSPSGTAQETQYF. In nucleotides, the CDR3 is TGTGCCAGCTCACCTTCGGGGACAGCTCAAGAGACCCAGTACTTC. Based on the CDR3 plus reference TRBV18 and TRBJ2-5, the full variable domain is NAGVMQNPRHLVRRRGQEARLRCSPMKGHSHVYWYRQLPEEGLKFMVYLQKENIIDESGMPKERFSAEFPKEGPSILRIQQVVRGDSAAYFCASSPSGTAQETQYFGPGTRLLVL.